Following are 21 T cell receptor beta chains from one sample sequenced in a study of T cells in Graves' hyperthyroidism and ophthalmopathy. The CDR3 regions of TCR beta were amplified from RNA transcripts. First-round RT-PCR targeting the TCR CDR3 was performed with the HTBI primer set. Using its own MiXCR run on the multiplex PCR reads, TCRdb lists one record per CDR3 protein. Among 45,000 or so distinct CDR3 sequences, 49% were seen once, and the ten largest hold approximately 30%. The specimen sequenced was peripheral blood or thyroid tissue (not recorded which). The receptors come from a woman in her fifties or sixties with Graves' hyperthyroidism.

This clonotype was seen ten or more times. J is TRBJ2-7 and V is TRBV20-1; D not resolved. The CDR3 is 11 residues long. The germline V gene encodes CDR1 DFQATT and CDR2 SNEGSKA (reference sequence). V lost 2 bases, J lost 2 bases, and 4 bases lay in between. The CDR3 region has the DNA TGCAGTGCTAGAAGCGCCTACGAGCAGTACTTC. Translation: CSARSAYEQYF.

The table lists this clonotype with many counts. The chain recombines TRBV7-2 with TRBJ1-1, with 8 bases identical to TRBD1. Germline CDR1 reads SGHTA; CDR2 reads FQGNSA. V lost 4 bases, J lost 0 bases, and 7 bases stayed unmatched. The CDR3 is made up of 16 amino acids. CDR3 sequence (DNA): TGTGCCAGCAGCTATACCAGGGGGCATTTGAACACTGAAGCTTTCTTT. As protein: CASSYTRGHLNTEAFF.

The chain couples TRBV10-2 to TRBJ1-1; no firm D call. This CDR3 contains 15 residues. Germline CDR1 is WSHSY and CDR2 is SAAADI. V lost 3 bases to trimming and J lost 6 bases, with 17 bases between them. The DNA for the CDR3 is TGCGCCAGCAGTGAAGACCCTGGGAGCGGCGCTGAAGCTTTCTTT. Its protein is CASSEDPGSGAEAFF.

This clonotype came up a few times. The V gene is TRBV20-1, the J gene TRBJ1-5, with 8 bases lining up with TRBD1. The germline gives CDR1 DFQATT, CDR2 SNEGSKA (reference sequence). This CDR3 is 14 amino acids long. V lost 4 bases to trimming and J lost 14 bases; unmatched junction nucleotides: 16. The CDR3 is CSAIDRGVLGYEHF. CDR3 sequence (DNA): TGCAGTGCTATCGACAGGGGAGTACTGGGCTACGAGCATTTT.

V gene TRBV7-2 combines with J gene TRBJ2-3; possible D gene TRBD1, 6 bases. Germline V gene data show CDR1 as SGHTA and CDR2 as FQGNSA. The CDR3 runs to 14 residues. The V and J ends lost 5 bases and 3 bases respectively, with 12 bases between them. The CDR3 spells CASSPRDITDTQYF. The DNA of the CDR3 is TGTGCCAGCAGCCCTAGGGACATAACAGATACGCAGTATTTT.

This clonotype was seen only a few times. It is likely a read error, because the conserved phenylalanine at the end of the CDR3 is missing. Because the CDR3's place on the DNA is in doubt, the DNA is left out and the CDR3 is given as listed by TCRdb. The genes are TRBV27 and TRBJ2-3; the table's D call TRBD2 went unverified against the DNA. CDR1 and CDR2 (germline): MNHEY, SMNVEV (reference sequence). The CDR3 comprises 11 residues, both ends counted. The CDR3 here is CASINPPAGVV.

This clonotype was counted once. The rearrangement joins TRBV9 to TRBJ1-2; 9 bases map to TRBD1. There are 12 residues in the CDR3. Germline CDR1 SGDLS, CDR2 YYNGEE. Trimming took 6 bases from V and 6 from J; bases not matched to a gene: 3. CDR3 amino acids: CASKGQGHGYTF. The CDR3 DNA reads as TGTGCCAGCAAGGGACAGGGTCATGGCTACACCTTC. Full variable domain (rest looked up from reference TRBV9 and TRBJ1-2): DSGVTQTPKHLITATGQRVTLRCSPRSGDLSVYWYQQSLDQGLQFLIQYYNGEERAKGNILERFSAQQFPDLHSELNLSSLELGDSALYFCASKGQGHGYTFGSGTRLTVV.

This chain links TRBV29-1 with TRBJ2-5, with TRBD2 identical over 9 bases. The length of the CDR3 is 15 residues. Germline CDR1 reads SQVTM; CDR2 reads ANQGSEA. The J segment lost 5 bases and the V segment lost 4 bases, leaving 11 bases of the junction unmatched. The CDR3 DNA is TGCAGCGTTGGTAGAGGACTAGCGAGGGGGGAGACCCAGTACTTC. Protein: CSVGRGLARGETQYF.

The sample holds many counts of this clonotype. The chain carries TRBV5-1 and TRBJ2-7; TRBD2 matches 9 bases. The J segment lost 2 bases and the V segment lost 3 bases, leaving 6 bases of the junction unmatched. CDR1 is SGHRS, CDR2 YFSETQ, per germline. The CDR3 spans 15 residues. The CDR3 DNA reads as TGCGCCAGCAGCTCTCTTAGCGGGAGCACCTACGAGCAGTACTTC. Translated: CASSSLSGSTYEQYF.

This clonotype was recorded at least ten times. V and J are TRBV28 and TRBJ2-2, with 8 positions matching TRBD2. CDR1 is MDHEN, CDR2 SYDVKM, per germline. The CDR3 runs 15 residues. Trimming at V came to 8 bases and at J to 4 bases, leaving 9 bases not matched to a gene. The CDR3 protein is CASGRGRLITGELFF. In DNA, the CDR3 is TGTGCCAGCGGACGCGGGAGGCTTATCACCGGGGAGCTGTTTTTT.

The chain carries TRBV29-1 and TRBJ1-2; 11 bases fit TRBD1. V trimming: 4 bases; J trimming: 4 bases; junction bases outside the gene matches: 8. The CDR3 runs 15 residues. Germline CDR1 reads SQVTM; CDR2 reads ANQGSEA. In DNA form, the CDR3 reads TGCAGCGTTGCCGCCGGGACAGGGGGAAGCTATGGCTACACCTTC. Amino acid sequence: CSVAAGTGGSYGYTF.

This clonotype qualifies as medium-sized (0.01 to 0.1%). This chain links TRBV2 with TRBJ2-7, with a possible D match to TRBD1 (6 bases). Germline CDR1 reads SNHLY; CDR2 reads FYNNEI. V lost 2 bases, J lost 4 bases, and 15 bases lay in between. The CDR3 sequence is 15 residues long. CDR3: CASSELVGQGYEQYF. CDR3 coding DNA: TGTGCCAGCAGTGAATTGGTAGGGCAGGGGTACGAGCAGTACTTC.

CDR3 sequence reads: CASSSGQGHEQYF. DNA of the CDR3: TGTGCCAGCAGCTCGGGACAGGGCCACGAGCAGTACTTC. The genes are TRBV2 and TRBJ2-7; 9 positions agree with TRBD1. Looked up from germline, CDR1 is SNHLY and CDR2 is FYNNEI. The CDR3 has 13 amino acids. The V and J ends lost 6 bases and 5 bases, in that order; junction bases with no gene match: 5.

The rearrangement uses TRBV20-1 and TRBJ2-7; 9 bases match TRBD1. This CDR3 is built from 19 residues. Unmatched junction bases numbered 20, after V lost 4 bases and J lost 1 base. CDR1 is DFQATT, CDR2 SNEGSKA, per germline (reference sequence). The DNA for the CDR3 is TGCAGTGCTACAGACAGGGGGGGGCGGGACAGGGTACGATCCTACGAGCAGTACTTC. Protein sequence: CSATDRGGRDRVRSYEQYF.

In regard to this clonotype: A read error may account for a junction end that differs from germline. The rearrangement joins TRBV27 to TRBJ1-2; TRBD1 matches 8 bases. CDR3 length: 15 residues. The germline CDR1 and CDR2 sequences are MNHEY and SMNVEV (reference sequence). DNA for the CDR3: TGCGCCAGCAGTTTAAGATGGACAGGGATTAATGGCTACACCTTC. Its protein product is CASSLRWTGINGYTF.

Turning to this clonotype: A read error may account for a junction end that differs from germline. This chain joins TRBV20-1 and TRBJ2-7, with D perhaps matching TRBD1 or TRBD2 (5 bases each). Germline V gives CDR1 DFQATT, CDR2 SNEGSKA (reference sequence). This CDR3 is 14 amino acids long. CDR3 protein: CSARPGQVSCEQYF. CDR3 bases: TGCAGTGCTAGACCGGGGCAGGTCTCCTGCGAGCAGTACTTC.

By proportion, this clonotype is medium-sized. This CDR3 is CASSSQGALGANVLTF. CDR3 bases: TGTGCCAGCAGCTCCCAGGGGGCGCTTGGGGCCAACGTCCTGACTTTC. The V gene is TRBV7-8, the J gene TRBJ2-6; 8 nucleotides agree with TRBD1. Per the germline V gene, CDR1 is SGHVS and CDR2 is FQNEAQ. The V and J ends lost 4 bases and 3 bases, in that order; junction bases with no gene match: 5. The CDR3 totals 16 residues.

The sample holds one count of this clonotype. The genes are TRBV20-1 and TRBJ2-7; the D is unclear. CDR1 and CDR2 from the germline V gene are DFQATT and SNEGSKA (reference sequence). The CDR3 has 13 residues. V lost 0 bases and J 3 bases, leaving 9 bases between the germline ends. DNA of the CDR3: TGCAGTGCTAGAGACCCGCATGTCTACGAGCAGTACTTC. As protein: CSARDPHVYEQYF.

The chain links TRBV20-1 to TRBJ2-7; 10 nucleotides agree with TRBD1. The CDR3 extends over 11 amino acids. Germline V lookup: CDR1 DFQATT, CDR2 SNEGSKA (reference sequence). J gave up 6 bases and V 6 bases, and 2 bases lay outside the gene matches. CDR3 region: CSADRGREQYF. CDR3 nucleotides: TGCAGTGCCGACAGGGGGCGCGAGCAGTACTTC.

Note on this clonotype: A single base separates this from a much larger clone, so it may be a read error. The chain combines TRBV2 with TRBJ2-3; D is undetermined. Germline V gives CDR1 SNHLY, CDR2 FYNNEI. The germline V and J ends were trimmed by 4 bases and 8 bases, with 7 bases remaining between them. The CDR3 sequence is 11 residues long. The CDR3 DNA follows: TGTGCCAGCAGTGGGGCAGGTACGCAGTATTTT. Translated: CASSGAGTQYF.

The chain employs TRBV20-1 and TRBJ1-1; 7 bases line up with TRBD1. The CDR3 length is 13 residues. J lost 0 bases, V lost 6 bases, and 4 bases had no gene match. CDR1 and CDR2 from the germline V gene are DFQATT and SNEGSKA (reference sequence). This CDR3 is CSAPGTVNTEAFF. The DNA for the CDR3 is TGCAGTGCGCCCGGGACAGTGAACACTGAAGCTTTCTTT.